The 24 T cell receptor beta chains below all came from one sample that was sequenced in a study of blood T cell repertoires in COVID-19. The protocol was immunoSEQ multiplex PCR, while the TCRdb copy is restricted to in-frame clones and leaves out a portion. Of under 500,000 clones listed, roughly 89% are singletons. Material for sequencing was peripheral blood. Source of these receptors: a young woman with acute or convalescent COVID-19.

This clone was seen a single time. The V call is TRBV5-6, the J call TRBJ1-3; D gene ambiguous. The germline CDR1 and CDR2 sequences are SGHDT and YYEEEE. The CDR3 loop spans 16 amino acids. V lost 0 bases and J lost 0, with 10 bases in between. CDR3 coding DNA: TGTGCCAGCAGCTTGGCCCCTACCTACTCTGGAAACACCATATATTTT. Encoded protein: CASSLAPTYSGNTIYF.

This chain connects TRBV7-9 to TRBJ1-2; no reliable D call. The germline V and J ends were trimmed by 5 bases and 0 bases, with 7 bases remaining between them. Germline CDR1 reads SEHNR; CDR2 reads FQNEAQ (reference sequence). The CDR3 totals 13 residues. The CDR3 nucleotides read TGTGCCAGCAGCCCAGGATCTAACTATGGCTACACCTTC. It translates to CASSPGSNYGYTF.

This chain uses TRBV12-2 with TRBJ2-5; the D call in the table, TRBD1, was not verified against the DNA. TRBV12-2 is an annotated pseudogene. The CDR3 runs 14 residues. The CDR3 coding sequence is TGTGCAAGTCGCCTAGGCGCGCAGGATGAGACCCAGTACTTC. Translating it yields CASRLGAQDETQYF.

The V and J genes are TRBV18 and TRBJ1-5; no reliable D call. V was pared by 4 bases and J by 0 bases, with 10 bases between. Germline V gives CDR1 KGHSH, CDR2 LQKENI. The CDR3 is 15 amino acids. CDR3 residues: CASSRRRDSNQPQHF. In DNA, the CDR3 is TGTGCCAGCTCACGACGACGGGATAGCAATCAGCCCCAGCATTTT.

The chain's CDR3 is CASSPTTGNQPQHF. The CDR3 nucleotides read TGCGCCAGCAGCCCGACTACAGGCAATCAGCCCCAGCATTTT. The gene calls are TRBV5-1 and TRBJ1-5, with D unresolved. The germline V and J ends were trimmed by 4 bases and 2 bases, with 10 bases remaining between them. The germline CDR1 and CDR2 sequences are SGHRS and YFSETQ. The CDR3 loop spans 14 amino acids.

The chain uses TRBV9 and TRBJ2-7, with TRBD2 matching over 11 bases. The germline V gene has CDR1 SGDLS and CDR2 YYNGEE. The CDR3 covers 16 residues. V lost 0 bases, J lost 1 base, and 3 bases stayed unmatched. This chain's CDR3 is CASSVAPSGGSYEQYF. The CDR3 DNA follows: TGTGCCAGCAGCGTAGCGCCTAGCGGGGGGTCCTACGAGCAGTACTTC. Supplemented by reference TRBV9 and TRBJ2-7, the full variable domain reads DSGVTQTPKHLITATGQRVTLRCSPRSGDLSVYWYQQSLDQGLQFLIQYYNGEERAKGNILERFSAQQFPDLHSELNLSSLELGDSALYFCASSVAPSGGSYEQYFGPGTRLTVT.

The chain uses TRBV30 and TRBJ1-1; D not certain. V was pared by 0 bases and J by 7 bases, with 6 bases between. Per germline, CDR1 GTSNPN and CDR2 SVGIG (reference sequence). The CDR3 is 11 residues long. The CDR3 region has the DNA TGTGCCTGGAGTGTACGTAGTGAAGCTTTCTTT. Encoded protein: CAWSVRSEAFF.

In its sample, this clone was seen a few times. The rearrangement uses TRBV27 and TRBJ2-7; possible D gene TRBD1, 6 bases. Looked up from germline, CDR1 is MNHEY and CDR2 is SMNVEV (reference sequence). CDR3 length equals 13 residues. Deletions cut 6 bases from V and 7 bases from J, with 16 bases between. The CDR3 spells CASRTGMAREQYF. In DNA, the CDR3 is TGTGCCAGCAGAACAGGGATGGCTAGGGAGCAGTACTTC.

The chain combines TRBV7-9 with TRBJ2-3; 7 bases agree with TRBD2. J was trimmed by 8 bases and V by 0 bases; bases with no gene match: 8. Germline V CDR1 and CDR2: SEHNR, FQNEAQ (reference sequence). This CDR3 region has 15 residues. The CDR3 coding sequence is TGTGCCAGCAGCTTAGCGGGCGGGGGAAGCGGTACGCAGTATTTT. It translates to CASSLAGGGSGTQYF.

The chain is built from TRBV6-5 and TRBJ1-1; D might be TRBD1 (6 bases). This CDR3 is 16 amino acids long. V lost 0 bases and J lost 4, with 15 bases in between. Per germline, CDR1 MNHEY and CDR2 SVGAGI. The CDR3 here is CASSYSITRGGTEAFF. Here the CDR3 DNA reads TGTGCCAGCAGTTACTCGATCACCAGGGGTGGCACTGAAGCTTTCTTT.

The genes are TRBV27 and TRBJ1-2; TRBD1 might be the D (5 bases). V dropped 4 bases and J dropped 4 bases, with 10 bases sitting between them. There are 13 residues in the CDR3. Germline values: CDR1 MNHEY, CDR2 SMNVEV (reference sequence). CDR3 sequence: CASSSDSLYGYTF. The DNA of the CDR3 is TGTGCCAGCAGTTCCGACAGTCTCTATGGCTACACCTTC.

CDR3 sequence reads: CASAPPGQGAVETQYF. The CDR3 nucleotides read TGTGCTAGTGCCCCTCCGGGACAGGGGGCTGTTGAGACCCAGTACTTC. The J gene is TRBJ2-5, the V gene TRBV12-5; 12 bases match TRBD1. Germline loops: CDR1 LGHNT, CDR2 FRNRAP. V was pared by 7 bases and J by 5 bases, with 11 bases of the junction left unmatched. CDR3 size: 16 residues.

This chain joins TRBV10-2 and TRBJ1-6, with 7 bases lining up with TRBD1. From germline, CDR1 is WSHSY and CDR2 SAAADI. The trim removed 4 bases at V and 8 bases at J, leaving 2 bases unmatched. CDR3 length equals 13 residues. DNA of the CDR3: TGCGCCAGCAGTGGCGACAGGGATTCACCCCTCCACTTT. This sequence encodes CASSGDRDSPLHF.

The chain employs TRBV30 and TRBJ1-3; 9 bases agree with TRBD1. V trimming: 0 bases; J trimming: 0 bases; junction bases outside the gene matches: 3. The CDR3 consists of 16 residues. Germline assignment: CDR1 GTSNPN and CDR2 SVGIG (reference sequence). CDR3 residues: CAWSVGQGLSGNTIYF. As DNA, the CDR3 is TGTGCCTGGAGTGTAGGACAGGGGCTCTCTGGAAACACCATATATTTT.

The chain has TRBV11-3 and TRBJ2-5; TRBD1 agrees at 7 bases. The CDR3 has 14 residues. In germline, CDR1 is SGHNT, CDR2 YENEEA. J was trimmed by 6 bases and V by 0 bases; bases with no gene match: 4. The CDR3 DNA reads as TGTGCCAGCAGCTTAGAAGGGGGCGACCAGACCCAGTACTTC. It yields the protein CASSLEGGDQTQYF.

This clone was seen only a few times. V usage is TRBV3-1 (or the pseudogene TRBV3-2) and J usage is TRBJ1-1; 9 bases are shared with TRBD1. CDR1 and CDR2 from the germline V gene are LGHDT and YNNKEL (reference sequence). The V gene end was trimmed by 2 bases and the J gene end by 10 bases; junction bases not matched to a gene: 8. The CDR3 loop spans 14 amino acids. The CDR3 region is CASSQRDRVRGAFF. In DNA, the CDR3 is TGTGCCAGCAGCCAAAGGGACAGGGTAAGGGGAGCTTTCTTT.

CDR3 bases: TGTGCCAGCAGCTTAGGAGTCTACGAGCAGTACTTC. It specifies CASSLGVYEQYF. The chain joins TRBV11-2 to TRBJ2-7; D gene unclear. The germline CDR1 and CDR2 sequences are SGHAT and FQNNGV. The V end lost 1 base, the J end lost 3 bases, and 4 bases lay between the germline ends. The CDR3 has 12 residues.

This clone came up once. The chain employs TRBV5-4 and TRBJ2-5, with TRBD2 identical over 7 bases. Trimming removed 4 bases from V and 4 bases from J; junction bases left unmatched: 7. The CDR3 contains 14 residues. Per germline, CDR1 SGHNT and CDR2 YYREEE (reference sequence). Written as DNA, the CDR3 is TGTGCCAGCAGCAACATGACTAGCCCAGAGACCCAGTACTTC. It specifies CASSNMTSPETQYF.

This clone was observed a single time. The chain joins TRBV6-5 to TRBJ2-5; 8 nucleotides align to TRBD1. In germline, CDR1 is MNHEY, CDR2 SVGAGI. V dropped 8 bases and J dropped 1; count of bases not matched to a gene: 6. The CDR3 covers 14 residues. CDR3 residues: CASDQGAGQETQYF. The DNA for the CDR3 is TGTGCCAGCGACCAGGGGGCGGGCCAAGAGACCCAGTACTTC.

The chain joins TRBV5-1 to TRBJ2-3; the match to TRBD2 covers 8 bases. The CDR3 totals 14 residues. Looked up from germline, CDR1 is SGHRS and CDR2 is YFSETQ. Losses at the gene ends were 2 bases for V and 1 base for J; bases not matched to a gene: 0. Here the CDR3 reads CASSFSGGTDTQYF. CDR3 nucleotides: TGCGCCAGCAGCTTTAGCGGGGGCACAGATACGCAGTATTTT.

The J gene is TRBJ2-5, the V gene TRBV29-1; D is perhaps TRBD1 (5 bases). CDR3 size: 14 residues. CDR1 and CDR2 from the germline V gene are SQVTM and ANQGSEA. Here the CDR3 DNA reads TGCAGTGCCATACCAATGGGGCTCCAAGAGACCCAGTACTTC. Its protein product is CSAIPMGLQETQYF.

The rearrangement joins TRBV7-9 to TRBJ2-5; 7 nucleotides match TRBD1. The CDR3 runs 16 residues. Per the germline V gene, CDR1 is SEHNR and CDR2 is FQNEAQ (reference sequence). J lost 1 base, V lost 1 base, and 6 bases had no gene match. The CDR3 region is CASSLEMAGGQETQYF. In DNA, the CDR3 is TGTGCCAGCAGCTTAGAGATGGCAGGGGGCCAAGAGACCCAGTACTTC.

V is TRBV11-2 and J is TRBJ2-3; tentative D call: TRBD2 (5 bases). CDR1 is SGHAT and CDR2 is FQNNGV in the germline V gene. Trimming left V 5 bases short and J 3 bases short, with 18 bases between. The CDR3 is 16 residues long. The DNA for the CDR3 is TGTGCCAGCAGCCCAAGATACGGGGTTATTACAGATACGCAGTATTTT. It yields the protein CASSPRYGVITDTQYF.

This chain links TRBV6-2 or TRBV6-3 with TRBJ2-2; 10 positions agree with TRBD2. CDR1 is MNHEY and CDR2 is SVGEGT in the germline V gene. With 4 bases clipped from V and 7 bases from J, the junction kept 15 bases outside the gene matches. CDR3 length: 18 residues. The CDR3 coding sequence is TGTGCCAGCAGTTTCCAACTAGCGGGGACTATACCGAGCGGGGAGCTGTTTTTT. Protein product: CASSFQLAGTIPSGELFF.